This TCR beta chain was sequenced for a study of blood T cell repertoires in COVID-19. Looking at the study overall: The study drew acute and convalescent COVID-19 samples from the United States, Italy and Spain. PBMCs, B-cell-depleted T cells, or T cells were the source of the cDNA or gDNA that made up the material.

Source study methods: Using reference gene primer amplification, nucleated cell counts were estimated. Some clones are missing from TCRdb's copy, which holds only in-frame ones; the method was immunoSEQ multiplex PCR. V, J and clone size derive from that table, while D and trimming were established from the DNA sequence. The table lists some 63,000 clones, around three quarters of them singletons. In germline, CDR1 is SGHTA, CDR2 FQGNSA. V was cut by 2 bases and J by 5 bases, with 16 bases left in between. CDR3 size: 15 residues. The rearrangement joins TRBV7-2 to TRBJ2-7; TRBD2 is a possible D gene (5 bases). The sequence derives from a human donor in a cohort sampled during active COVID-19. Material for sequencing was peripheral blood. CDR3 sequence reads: CASSLMGGSGNEQYF. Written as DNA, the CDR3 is TGTGCCAGCAGCTTAATGGGCGGGTCTGGGAACGAGCAGTACTTC.